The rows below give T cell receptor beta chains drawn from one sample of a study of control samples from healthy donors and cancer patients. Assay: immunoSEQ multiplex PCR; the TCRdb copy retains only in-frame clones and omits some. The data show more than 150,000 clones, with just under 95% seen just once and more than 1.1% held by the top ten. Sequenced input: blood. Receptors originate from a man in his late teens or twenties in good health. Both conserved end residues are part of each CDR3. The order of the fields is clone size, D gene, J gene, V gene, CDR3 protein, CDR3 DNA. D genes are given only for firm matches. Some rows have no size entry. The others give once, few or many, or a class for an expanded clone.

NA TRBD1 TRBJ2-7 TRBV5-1 CASSSDRGWDEQYF TGCGCCAGCAGCTCAGACAGGGGCTGGGACGAGCAGTACTTC
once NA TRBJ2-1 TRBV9 CASTPQGSYNEQFF TGTGCCAGCACCCCCCAGGGGTCCTACAATGAGCAGTTCTTC
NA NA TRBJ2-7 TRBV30 CAWGNIYEQYF TGTGCCTGGGGCAACATCTACGAGCAGTACTTC
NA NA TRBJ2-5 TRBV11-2 CASSFGFKGTQYF TGTGCCAGCAGCTTCGGATTTAAGGGGACCCAGTACTTC
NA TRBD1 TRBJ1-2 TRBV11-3 CASSLFETDRGAPNYGYTF TGTGCCAGCAGCTTATTCGAGACTGACAGGGGCGCCCCTAACTATGGCTACACCTTC
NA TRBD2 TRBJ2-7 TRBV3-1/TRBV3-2 CASSQGQLAGREQYF TGTGCCAGCAGCCAAGGTCAACTAGCGGGTCGGGAGCAGTACTTC
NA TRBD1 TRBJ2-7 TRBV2 CASSNGQGVSYEQYF TGTGCCAGCAGTAACGGACAGGGGGTCTCCTACGAGCAGTACTTC
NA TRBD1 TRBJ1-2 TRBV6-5 CASSDRGLFSYGYTF TGTGCCAGCTCGGACAGGGGGCTTTTTAGCTATGGCTACACCTTC
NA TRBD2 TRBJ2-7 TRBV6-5 CASLGTSGYPYEQYF TGTGCCAGCCTAGGGACTAGCGGATACCCCTACGAGCAGTACTTC
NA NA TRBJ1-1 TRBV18 CASSPGPNTEAFF TGTGCCAGCTCACCGGGCCCGAACACTGAAGCTTTCTTT
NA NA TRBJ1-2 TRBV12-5 CASGLVPGAPLYGYTF TGTGCTAGTGGTTTGGTGCCGGGGGCGCCCCTCTATGGCTACACCTTC
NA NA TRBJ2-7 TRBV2 CASMREVGEQYF TGTGCCAGCATGAGGGAGGTGGGCGAGCAGTACTTC
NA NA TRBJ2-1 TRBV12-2 CASRLGRLDVPYNEQFF TGTGCAAGTCGCTTAGGTAGACTAGATGTGCCCTACAATGAGCAGTTCTTC
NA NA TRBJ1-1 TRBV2 CASSGGGRQSQAFF TGTGCCAGCAGTGGAGGAGGGAGACAGTCACAGGCTTTCTTT
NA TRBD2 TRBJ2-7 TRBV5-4 CASSLDGSGGAYEQYF TGTGCCAGCAGCTTGGATGGTAGCGGGGGGGCCTACGAGCAGTACTTC
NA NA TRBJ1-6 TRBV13 CASSAVNSPLHF TGTGCCAGCAGCGCGGTTAATTCACCCCTCCACTTT
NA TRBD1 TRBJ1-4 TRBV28 CASTQPGQGATNEKLFF TGTGCCAGCACCCAACCGGGACAGGGGGCAACTAATGAAAAACTGTTTTTT
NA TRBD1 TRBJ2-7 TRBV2 CASSGGTGDYEQYF TGTGCCAGCAGTGGCGGGACAGGGGACTACGAGCAGTACTTC